This is a list of T cell receptor beta chains from one sample in a study of tumor-infiltrating lymphocytes in localized non-small cell lung cancer. Libraries were prepared by immunoSEQ multiplex PCR; TCRdb keeps only in-frame clonotypes and omits some of them. The sample lists around 9,800 clones; about 72% were seen once. Sequenced material: lung tumor tissue. The source of these receptors is a human donor with non-small cell lung cancer. Both conserved end residues are part of each CDR3. Each record gives: J gene, D gene, V gene, clone size, CDR3 DNA, CDR3 protein. The D gene is left open where the match is weak. Size is stated for part of the rows, as once, few or many counts, or as a class when the clone is expanded.

TRBJ2-7 - TRBV5-1 - TGCGCCAGCAGATCAGGGGACTTCTCCTACGAGCAGTACTTC CASRSGDFSYEQYF
TRBJ1-4 TRBD1 TRBV5-5 - TGTGCCAGCAGCCTCGACAGGGGGCGTGAAAAACTGTTTTTT CASSLDRGREKLFF
TRBJ1-1 TRBD1 TRBV6-1 - TGTGCCAGCAGGAAAGAGACAGGGGAGGGTACTGAAGCTTTCTTT CASRKETGEGTEAFF
TRBJ2-3 - TRBV13 - TGTGCCAGCAGCTTAGGACAGGTTCCCACAGATACGCAGTATTTT CASSLGQVPTDTQYF
TRBJ2-6 - TRBV29-1 - TGCAGCGTTGCGTTACAGGACTCTGGGGCCAACGTCCTGACTTTC CSVALQDSGANVLTF
TRBJ2-4 TRBD2 TRBV7-2 - TGTGCCAGCAGCTTAGTAGGGAGGGGTACCATTCAGTACTTC CASSLVGRGTIQYF
TRBJ1-2 TRBD1 TRBV5-1 - TGCGCCAGCAGCTCCAAACCCGGGACAGGGGGCTCTGGCTACACCTTC CASSSKPGTGGSGYTF
TRBJ1-6 - TRBV28 - TGTGCCAGCAGTTTTGGGGGAGGGATGGATTCACCCCTCCACTTT CASSFGGGMDSPLHF
TRBJ2-3 - TRBV28 few TGTGCCAGCAGTTTGACTAACGCGGCCACAGATACGCAGTATTTT CASSLTNAATDTQYF
TRBJ2-1 TRBD1 TRBV9 - TGTGCCAGCAGCCCCCAGACAGGGGGACAACCCTACAATGAGCAGTTCTTC CASSPQTGGQPYNEQFF
TRBJ2-5 - TRBV5-4 once TGTGCCAGCAGCTTGGTGACCTCGGGGGAGACCCAGTACTTC CASSLVTSGETQYF
TRBJ2-7 - TRBV11-2 - TGTGCCAGCAGCTTAGCTAAAACCAGCGTTAGCTACGAGCAGTACTTC CASSLAKTSVSYEQYF
TRBJ2-1 TRBD1 TRBV25-1 - TGTGCCAGCAGTGGCCACCCGACAGGGGGCAGTAAAAATGAGCAGTTCTTC CASSGHPTGGSKNEQFF
TRBJ1-1 - TRBV13 - TGTGCCAGCAGCTTACCCTATGCGTGGTCCACTGAAGCTTTCTTT CASSLPYAWSTEAFF
TRBJ2-3 - TRBV5-6 - TGTGCCAGCAGCCTGAGCACAGATACGCAGTATTTT CASSLSTDTQYF
TRBJ2-7 - TRBV27 - TGTGCCAGCAGTCCAGGATGGGTGGAGGCCTACGAGCAGTACTTC CASSPGWVEAYEQYF
TRBJ2-1 - TRBV2 - TGTGCCAGCAGTGAAGCGCTTGCGAATGAGCAGTTCTTC CASSEALANEQFF
TRBJ2-1 TRBD2 TRBV5-1 - TGCGCCAGCAGCGGGGGACTAGCGGGTGGTGAGGATGAGCAGTTCTTC CASSGGLAGGEDEQFF
TRBJ2-1 TRBD1 TRBV4-2 - TGTGCCAGCAGCCTCGACAGGGACGCCTACAATGAGCAGTTCTTC CASSLDRDAYNEQFF
TRBJ2-5 - TRBV30 - TGTGCCTGGAGTTGGACAGAAGAGACCCAGTACTTC CAWSWTEETQYF
TRBJ2-1 TRBD2 TRBV2 - TGTGCCAGCACCCCACTAGCGGGGAAGACAAATGAGCAGTTCTTC CASTPLAGKTNEQFF
TRBJ2-3 - TRBV19 - TGTGCCAGTAGGGACAGAAGCACAGATACGCAGTATTTT CASRDRSTDTQYF
TRBJ1-2 - TRBV28 - TGTGCCAGCAGTCCGCACCACGTTGACGGGAACTATGGCTACACCTTC CASSPHHVDGNYGYTF
TRBJ1-5 TRBD1 TRBV9 - TGTGCCAGCAGCCAGGGGGACAATCAGCCCCAGCATTTT CASSQGDNQPQHF
TRBJ2-4 TRBD2 TRBV27 - TGTGCCAGCAGTTACGCAACCGGGGGGACTAGCGGGAGCGGAAACATTCAGTACTTC CASSYATGGTSGSGNIQYF
TRBJ2-2 TRBD2 TRBV19 - TGTGCCAGTAGTATAGTCGGGAGCGGGGTCGGGGAGCTGTTTTTT CASSIVGSGVGELFF
TRBJ1-6 - TRBV6-6 - TGTGCCAGCAGTTACGGAGGGGGTGATAATTCACCCCTCCACTTT CASSYGGGDNSPLHF
TRBJ2-3 TRBD1 TRBV7-9 - TGTGCCAGCAGATCTGGGACAGGGAAGACAGATACGCAGTATTTT CASRSGTGKTDTQYF
TRBJ2-7 TRBD2 TRBV5-6 - TGTGCCAGCAGCCCAGACGTAGCGGGAGGCCCTTTGAACTTC CASSPDVAGGPLNF
TRBJ2-1 TRBD2 TRBV12-5 - TGTGCTAGTGGTTCCGGGGGAGGGCTTAACAATGAGCAGTTCTTC CASGSGGGLNNEQFF
TRBJ2-6 - TRBV6-1 - TGTGCCAGCAGTGAGACCAGGAGGACCTCTGGGGCCAACGTCCTGACTTTC CASSETRRTSGANVLTF
TRBJ1-3 TRBD1 TRBV4-3 - TGCGCCAGCAGCCAAGAGCCGGACAGGGTGGACACCATATATTTT CASSQEPDRVDTIYF
TRBJ2-1 TRBD2 TRBV4-2 - TGTGCCAGCAGCCGCTCACGTAGCATTAGCGGGGGGTCCTACAATGAGCAGTTCTTC CASSRSRSISGGSYNEQFF
TRBJ2-3 - TRBV10-3 - TGTGCCATCAGTTCCTTGACGGGAGTTACCGATACGCAGTATTTT CAISSLTGVTDTQYF